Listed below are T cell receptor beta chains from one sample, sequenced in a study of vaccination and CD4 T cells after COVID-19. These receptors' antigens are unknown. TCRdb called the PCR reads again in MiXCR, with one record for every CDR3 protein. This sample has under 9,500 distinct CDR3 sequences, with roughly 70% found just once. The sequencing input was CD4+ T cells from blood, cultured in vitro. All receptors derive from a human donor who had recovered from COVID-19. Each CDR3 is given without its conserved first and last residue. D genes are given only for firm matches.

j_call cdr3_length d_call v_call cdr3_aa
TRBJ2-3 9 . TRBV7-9 ASSSRDTQY
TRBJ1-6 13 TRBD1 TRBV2 ASTQETGKGSPLH
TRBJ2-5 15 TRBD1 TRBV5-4 ASSLGIRDRGLETQY
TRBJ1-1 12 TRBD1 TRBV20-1 SARKTGIYTEAF
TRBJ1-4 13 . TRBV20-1 SASVRGWANEKLF
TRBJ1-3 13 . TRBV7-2 ASSAIRSHGNTIY
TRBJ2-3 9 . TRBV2 ASSSTDTQY
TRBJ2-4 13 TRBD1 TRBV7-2 ASSPRGQGGNIQY
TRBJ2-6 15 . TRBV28 ASSPWSRTSGANVLT
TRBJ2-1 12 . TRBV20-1 SASGQGQDSVGF
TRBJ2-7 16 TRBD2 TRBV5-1 ASSLAGLAGGIGYEQY
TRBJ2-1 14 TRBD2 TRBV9 ASSVRGSSSYNEQF
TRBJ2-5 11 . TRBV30 ACHRDGRETQY
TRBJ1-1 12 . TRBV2 ASSGSGAGTEAF
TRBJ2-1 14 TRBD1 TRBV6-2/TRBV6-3 ASTKTGKEWSNEQF
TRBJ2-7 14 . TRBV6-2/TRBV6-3 ASSYLLRLTPYEQY
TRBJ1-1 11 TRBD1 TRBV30 AWSTDRGREAF
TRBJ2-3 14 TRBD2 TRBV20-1 SARDQRAGVTDTQY